Each of the 28 T cell receptor beta chains below was sequenced from the same sample in a study of blood T cell repertoires in COVID-19. Some clones are missing from TCRdb's copy, which holds only in-frame ones; the method was immunoSEQ multiplex PCR. The sample records 250,000 to 350,000 clones, around 82% being singletons. Sequenced material: peripheral blood. Receptors were obtained from a person aged 65-85 years with COVID-19, enrolled during active disease.

In this sample, this clone turned up a few times. The sample holds other DNA sequences that translate to the same CDR3. The chain employs TRBV28 and TRBJ1-5; D unresolved. CDR1 is MDHEN and CDR2 is SYDVKM in the germline V gene. The CDR3 runs to 14 residues. V lost 2 bases to trimming and J lost 4 bases, with 9 bases between them. As DNA, the CDR3 is TGTGCCAGCAGTTTAGTGGCAGATAATCAGCCCCAGCATTTT. It encodes CASSLVADNQPQHF. The full variable domain, in which reference TRBV28 and TRBJ1-5 provide the parts outside the CDR3, is DVKVTQSSRYLVKRTGEKVFLECVQDMDHENMFWYRQDPGLGLRLIYFSYDVKMKEKGDIPEGYSVSREKKERFSLILESASTNQTSMYLCASSLVADNQPQHFGDGTRLSIL.

V is TRBV21-1 and J is TRBJ2-7; the table's D call, TRBD2, was not checked against the DNA. TRBV21-1 is tagged as a pseudogene. The CDR3 has 16 residues. The CDR3 DNA follows: TGTGCCAGCAGCGAGCAAAGCCGGGACTCGAATTACGAGCAGTACTTC. It is translated as CASSEQSRDSNYEQYF.

This clone was detected a few times. The chain joins TRBV11-2 to TRBJ1-1, with a possible D match to TRBD1 (6 bases). The CDR3 length is 15 residues. Trimming took 5 bases from V and 2 from J, leaving 15 bases between them. CDR1 and CDR2 from the germline V gene are SGHAT and FQNNGV. CDR3 sequence reads: CASSRTALSNTEAFF. For the CDR3, the DNA is TGTGCCAGCAGCCGGACAGCTCTATCTAACACTGAAGCTTTCTTT.

This clone was seen a few times. This rearrangement joins TRBV6-6 to TRBJ2-1; 8 bases match TRBD1. Germline V gives CDR1 MNHNY, CDR2 SVGAGI (reference sequence). Trimming at V came to 5 bases and at J to 5 bases, leaving 2 bases not matched to a gene. This CDR3 has 13 residues. The CDR3 coding sequence is TGTGCCAGCAGTCACAGGGGGGACAATGAGCAGTTCTTC. Protein: CASSHRGDNEQFF.

The chain carries TRBV7-6 and TRBJ1-4; 12 nucleotides align to TRBD1. The V gene's germline CDR1 is SGHVS and CDR2 FNYEAQ. This CDR3 comprises 19 residues. V shed 3 bases, J shed 2 bases, and the junction held 10 bases outside the gene matches. Here the CDR3 reads CASSFLPGQGAGTNEKLFF. CDR3 nucleotides: TGTGCCAGCAGCTTCTTGCCGGGACAGGGGGCCGGGACTAATGAAAAACTGTTTTTT.

The V call is TRBV2, the J call TRBJ1-4; D not resolved. Trimming shortened V by 6 bases and J by 0 bases, and 8 bases separated the two germline ends. CDR3 size: 14 residues. Germline V gene lookup returns CDR1 SNHLY and CDR2 FYNNEI. The DNA for the CDR3 is TGTGCCAGCAGCGAACTAGCAACTAATGAAAAACTGTTTTTT. Its protein product is CASSELATNEKLFF.

The sample holds one count of this clone. For the CDR3, the DNA is TGTGCCAGCAGTCGCGACAGGGGCCAAGAGACCCAGTACTTC. Its protein product is CASSRDRGQETQYF. This sequence joins TRBV6-2 or TRBV6-3 and TRBJ2-5, with 8 positions matching TRBD1. The CDR3 runs to 14 residues. Losses at the gene ends were 5 bases for V and 1 base for J; bases not matched to a gene: 3. The V gene's germline CDR1 is MNHEY and CDR2 SVGEGT.

The chain employs TRBV10-2 and TRBJ2-1, with 8 bases identical to TRBD1. Trimming cost V 7 bases and J 6 bases; bases outside gene matches: 11. The CDR3 consists of 15 residues. Germline V lookup: CDR1 WSHSY, CDR2 SAAADI. The CDR3: CASKSDRGRSNEQFF. CDR3 in DNA: TGCGCCAGCAAATCAGACAGGGGACGCTCCAATGAGCAGTTCTTC.

This clone showed up many times. V and J are TRBV19 and TRBJ2-6, with D possibly TRBD2 on 6 matching bases. The V gene lost 5 bases and the J gene lost 0 bases, with 14 bases spanning the gap. This CDR3 region has 17 residues. The germline V gene encodes CDR1 LNHDA and CDR2 SQIVND (reference sequence). CDR3 coding DNA: TGTGCCAGTAGTGGGGGGAGCGCACACTCTGGGGCCAACGTCCTGACTTTC. It yields the protein CASSGGSAHSGANVLTF. Filled out from reference TRBV19 and TRBJ2-6, the complete variable domain reads DGGITQSPKYLFRKEGQNVTLSCEQNLNHDAMYWYRQDPGQGLRLIYYSQIVNDFQKGDIAEGYSVSREKKESFPLTVTSAQKNPTAFYLCASSGGSAHSGANVLTFGAGSRLTVL.

The chain couples TRBV2 to TRBJ2-2; the match to TRBD2 covers 12 bases. The germline CDR1 and CDR2 sequences are SNHLY and FYNNEI. This CDR3 spans 15 amino acids. V trimming: 7 bases; J trimming: 6 bases; junction bases outside the gene matches: 6. The CDR3, as DNA: TGTGCCAGCAACGTCCTAGCGGGGGGGGCCGGGGAGCTGTTTTTT. Encoded protein: CASNVLAGGAGELFF.

The chain combines TRBV23-1 with TRBJ2-5, with D unclear. TRBV23-1 is annotated as an ORF whose role is uncertain. This CDR3 comprises 13 residues. With 6 bases removed from V and 2 bases from J, the gap between germline ends came to 10 bases. This CDR3 is CASRRQTQETQYF. As DNA, the CDR3 is TGCGCCAGCAGACGCCAGACTCAAGAGACCCAGTACTTC.

V and J are TRBV2 and TRBJ1-6; a weak D match, TRBD1 (6 bases). This CDR3 is built from 15 residues. The V and J ends lost 4 bases and 11 bases respectively, with 18 bases between them. Germline loops: CDR1 SNHLY, CDR2 FYNNEI. The CDR3 region has the DNA TGTGCCAGCAGTGTCGGGGGGGCAGGGCCAGCACCCCTCCACTTT. Protein: CASSVGGAGPAPLHF.

The rearrangement uses TRBV24-1 and TRBJ2-1; D is possibly TRBD2 (6 bases). Germline V gene lookup returns CDR1 KGHDR and CDR2 SFDVKD. V lost 7 bases and J 0 bases, leaving 18 bases between the germline ends. The CDR3 contains 17 residues. The CDR3 DNA is TGTGCCACCAGCGGCGGGCTAGCGATTAGCTCCTACAATGAGCAGTTCTTC. It yields the protein CATSGGLAISSYNEQFF.

The chain carries TRBV6-5 and TRBJ2-2, with 8 bases that match TRBD1. There are 15 residues in the CDR3. CDR1 is MNHEY and CDR2 is SVGAGI in the germline V gene. The J segment lost 5 bases and the V segment lost 5 bases, leaving 7 bases of the junction unmatched. The CDR3 spells CASSPRTGRTGELFF. DNA for the CDR3: TGTGCCAGCAGTCCTAGGACAGGGCGAACCGGGGAGCTGTTTTTT.

The genes are TRBV5-4 and TRBJ1-1; unclear D gene. The CDR3 covers 13 residues. The V end was cut by 4 bases, the J end by 8 bases, with 15 bases between. Germline lookup yields CDR1 SGHNT and CDR2 YYREEE (reference sequence). The CDR3 DNA follows: TGTGCCAGCAGCGGAAATCACAGTCACGAAGCTTTCTTT. Encoded protein: CASSGNHSHEAFF.

The rearrangement uses TRBV5-4 and TRBJ1-1, with 7 bases aligning to TRBD1. The J segment lost 0 bases and the V segment lost 2 bases, leaving 4 bases of the junction unmatched. Germline V gene lookup returns CDR1 SGHNT and CDR2 YYREEE (reference sequence). This CDR3 has 15 residues. CDR3 in DNA: TGTGCCAGCAGCTTCAACAGGGGCGTGAACACTGAAGCTTTCTTT. Protein product: CASSFNRGVNTEAFF.

The chain uses TRBV4-3 and TRBJ1-4; D may be TRBD1 (5 bases). The CDR3 contains 13 residues. From germline, CDR1 is LGHNA and CDR2 YSLEER. V was cut by 1 base and J by 13 bases, with 13 bases left in between. CDR3 region: CASSQAGYGGLFF. The CDR3 coding sequence is TGCGCCAGCAGCCAAGCTGGTTACGGGGGACTGTTTTTT.

This chain connects TRBV28 to TRBJ1-5; no clear D gene. Germline V gives CDR1 MDHEN, CDR2 SYDVKM. This CDR3 spans 13 amino acids. V was trimmed by 5 bases and J by 6 bases, leaving 11 bases between them. Written as DNA, the CDR3 is TGTGCCAGCAGTACCACTAGTCGTCAGCCCCAGCATTTT. Its translation: CASSTTSRQPQHF.

The chain employs TRBV25-1 and TRBJ2-3, with TRBD2 matching 14 bases. Germline trimming cut 6 bases from V and 2 bases from J; bases unmatched to any gene: 10. CDR3 length: 18 amino acids. The germline V gene has CDR1 MGHDK and CDR2 SYGVNS. The CDR3 nucleotides read TGTGCCAGCAGCCGACTAGCGGGGGGGCGATTGGCCACAGATACGCAGTATTTT. It encodes CASSRLAGGRLATDTQYF.

The gene calls are TRBV12-3 or TRBV12-4 and TRBJ1-5; TRBD1 agrees at 7 bases. The CDR3 extends over 13 amino acids. After removal of 6 bases from V and 5 bases from J, the junction contained 4 bases not matched to a gene. Here the CDR3 reads CASSLQGDQPQHF. Written as DNA, the CDR3 is TGTGCCAGCAGCCTCCAGGGGGATCAGCCCCAGCATTTT.

The chain carries TRBV5-1 and TRBJ2-1; possible D gene TRBD2, 6 bases. This CDR3 has 15 residues. Germline loops: CDR1 SGHRS, CDR2 YFSETQ. Trimming shortened V by 0 bases and J by 10 bases, and 17 bases separated the two germline ends. CDR3 bases: TGCGCCAGCAGCTTGGCCGGGAGAGTCCGGGACGAGCAGTTCTTC. Translating gives CASSLAGRVRDEQFF.

This clone was observed a few times. V and J are TRBV4-3 and TRBJ2-7, with 8 nucleotides matching TRBD2. Losses at the gene ends were 0 bases for V and 5 bases for J; bases not matched to a gene: 6. CDR3 length: 15 amino acids. Germline V gives CDR1 LGHNA, CDR2 YSLEER. In DNA form, the CDR3 reads TGCGCCAGCAGCCAAGACGGGGGGGCGCGAAACGAGCAGTACTTC. As protein: CASSQDGGARNEQYF.

This chain links TRBV20-1 with TRBJ2-7; D unresolved. Germline V lookup: CDR1 DFQATT, CDR2 SNEGSKA (reference sequence). Trimming took 2 bases from V and 7 from J, leaving 9 bases between them. The CDR3 sequence is 11 residues long. CDR3: CSARLRVEQYF. The CDR3 DNA reads TGCAGTGCTAGACTCCGGGTGGAGCAGTACTTC.

V and J are TRBV5-1 and TRBJ1-1; D not resolved. This CDR3 has 14 residues. The V gene lost 7 bases and the J gene lost 3 bases, with 16 bases spanning the gap. Germline CDR1 is SGHRS and CDR2 is YFSETQ. The CDR3 reads CASRREWGDTEAFF. CDR3 DNA sequence: TGCGCCAGCCGACGAGAGTGGGGAGACACTGAAGCTTTCTTT.

This chain joins TRBV28 and TRBJ2-7; 7 nucleotides align to TRBD2. Germline assignment: CDR1 MDHEN and CDR2 SYDVKM. This CDR3 spans 14 amino acids. The junction had 6 bases not matched to a gene; V was cut back by 7 bases and J by 0 bases. CDR3 in amino acids: CASKSAGSSYEQYF. CDR3 DNA sequence: TGTGCCAGCAAGTCAGCGGGGAGCTCCTACGAGCAGTACTTC.

The chain is built from TRBV15 and TRBJ1-3; D unclear. Germline V gene data show CDR1 as LNHNV and CDR2 as YYDKDF (reference sequence). The CDR3 runs to 18 residues. The V end lost 0 bases, the J end lost 0 bases, and 15 bases lay between the germline ends. The CDR3 DNA reads as TGTGCCACCAGCAGAGATGTTTACAGATCCATCTCTGGAAACACCATATATTTT. Amino acids: CATSRDVYRSISGNTIYF. Looking up the rest from reference TRBV15 and TRBJ1-3 gives the full variable domain: DAMVIQNPRYQVTQFGKPVTLSCSQTLNHNVMYWYQQKSSQAPKLLFHYYDKDFNNEADTPDNFQSRRPNTSFCFLDIRSPGLGDTAMYLCATSRDVYRSISGNTIYFGEGSWLTVV.

The chain has TRBV6-5 and TRBJ1-5; 10 bases line up with TRBD1. The CDR3 contains 14 residues. V lost 8 bases and J lost 7; bases outside the gene matches: 8. CDR1 is MNHEY and CDR2 is SVGAGI in the germline V gene. The CDR3 DNA reads TGTGCCAGCTTCGAGACAGGGGGCAGCCAGCCCCAGCATTTT. Its translation is CASFETGGSQPQHF.

This clone was found once. J is TRBJ2-3 and V is TRBV5-3; D is ambiguous. TRBV5-3 is an ORF, and what it does is uncertain. V dropped 0 bases and J dropped 7 bases, with 9 bases sitting between them. The CDR3 has 13 residues. CDR3 sequence reads: CARSLVQKYTQYF. In DNA form, the CDR3 reads TGTGCCAGAAGCTTGGTCCAAAAATATACGCAGTATTTT.